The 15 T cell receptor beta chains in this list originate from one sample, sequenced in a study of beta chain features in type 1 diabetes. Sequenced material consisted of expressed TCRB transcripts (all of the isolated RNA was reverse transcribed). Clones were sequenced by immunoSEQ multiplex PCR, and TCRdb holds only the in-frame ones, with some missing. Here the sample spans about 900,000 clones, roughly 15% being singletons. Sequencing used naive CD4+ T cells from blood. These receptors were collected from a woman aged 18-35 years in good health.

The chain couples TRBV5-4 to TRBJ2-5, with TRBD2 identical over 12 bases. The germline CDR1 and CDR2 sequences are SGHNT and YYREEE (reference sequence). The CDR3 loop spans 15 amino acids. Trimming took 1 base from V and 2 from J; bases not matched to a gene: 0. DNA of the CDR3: TGTGCCAGCAGCTTGACTAGCGGGAGGCAAGAGACCCAGTACTTC. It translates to CASSLTSGRQETQYF.

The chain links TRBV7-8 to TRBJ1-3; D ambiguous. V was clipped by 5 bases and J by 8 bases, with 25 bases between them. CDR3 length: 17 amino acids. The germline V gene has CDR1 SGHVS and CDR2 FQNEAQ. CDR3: CASSPGRSGVESDTIYF. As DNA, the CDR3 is TGTGCCAGCAGCCCAGGCCGGTCCGGGGTGGAGTCGGACACCATATATTTT.

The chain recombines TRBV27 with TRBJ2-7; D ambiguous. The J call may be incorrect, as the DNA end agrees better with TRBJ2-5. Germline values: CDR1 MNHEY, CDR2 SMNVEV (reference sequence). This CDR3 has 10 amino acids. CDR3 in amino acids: CASKGETQYF. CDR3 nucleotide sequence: TGTGCCAGCAAAGGGGAGACCCAGTACTTC.

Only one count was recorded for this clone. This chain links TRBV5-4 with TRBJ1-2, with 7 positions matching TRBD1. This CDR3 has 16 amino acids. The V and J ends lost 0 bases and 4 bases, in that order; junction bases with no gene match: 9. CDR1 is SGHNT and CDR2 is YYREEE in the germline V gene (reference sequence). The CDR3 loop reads CASSLGSQGVGYGYTF. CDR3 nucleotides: TGTGCCAGCAGCTTGGGGTCGCAGGGGGTCGGCTATGGCTACACCTTC.

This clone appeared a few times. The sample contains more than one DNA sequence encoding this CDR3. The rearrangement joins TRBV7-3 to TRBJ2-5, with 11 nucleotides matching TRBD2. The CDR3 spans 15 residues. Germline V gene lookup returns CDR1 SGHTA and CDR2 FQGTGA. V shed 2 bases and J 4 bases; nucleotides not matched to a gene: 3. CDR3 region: CASSLVAGGRETQYF. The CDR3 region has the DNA TGTGCCAGCAGCTTAGTAGCGGGAGGGAGAGAGACCCAGTACTTC.

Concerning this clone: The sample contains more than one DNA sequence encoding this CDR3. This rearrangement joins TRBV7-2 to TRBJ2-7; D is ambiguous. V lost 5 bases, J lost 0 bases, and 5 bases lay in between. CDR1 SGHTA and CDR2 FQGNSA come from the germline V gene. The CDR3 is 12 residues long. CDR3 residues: CASSPNSYEQYF. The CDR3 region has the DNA TGTGCCAGCAGCCCCAACTCCTACGAGCAGTACTTC.

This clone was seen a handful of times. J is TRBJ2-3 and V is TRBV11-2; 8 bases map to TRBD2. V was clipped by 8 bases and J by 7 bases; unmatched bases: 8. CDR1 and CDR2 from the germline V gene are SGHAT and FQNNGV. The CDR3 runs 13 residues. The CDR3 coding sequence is TGTGCCAGCCGAACTAGCGGTAGTAATACGCAGTATTTT. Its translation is CASRTSGSNTQYF.

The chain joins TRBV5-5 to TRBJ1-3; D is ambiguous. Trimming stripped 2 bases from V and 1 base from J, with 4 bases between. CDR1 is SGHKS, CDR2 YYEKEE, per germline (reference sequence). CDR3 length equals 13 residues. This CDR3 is CASSFWSGNTIYF. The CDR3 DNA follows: TGTGCCAGCAGCTTTTGGTCTGGAAACACCATATATTTT.

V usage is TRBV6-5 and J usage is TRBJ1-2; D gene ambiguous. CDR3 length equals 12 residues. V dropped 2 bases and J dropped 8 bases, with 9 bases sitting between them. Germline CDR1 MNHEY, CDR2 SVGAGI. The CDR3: CASSYDGWGYTF. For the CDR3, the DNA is TGTGCCAGCAGTTACGACGGATGGGGCTACACCTTC.

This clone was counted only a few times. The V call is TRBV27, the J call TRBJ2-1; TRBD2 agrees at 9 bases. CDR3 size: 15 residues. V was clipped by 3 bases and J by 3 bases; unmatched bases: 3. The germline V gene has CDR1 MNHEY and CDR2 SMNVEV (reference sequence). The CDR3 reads CASSFRLADYNEQFF. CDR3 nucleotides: TGTGCCAGCAGTTTCCGACTAGCGGACTACAATGAGCAGTTCTTC.

This chain's CDR3 is CASSPRGGTSGRNEQFF. As DNA, the CDR3 is TGTGCCAGCTCACCACGAGGCGGGACTAGCGGGAGGAATGAGCAGTTCTTC. The chain has TRBV18 and TRBJ2-1, with 15 positions matching TRBD2. The ends lost 1 base at V and 7 bases at J; junction bases unmatched: 5. CDR3 length: 17 amino acids. Germline CDR1 reads KGHSH; CDR2 reads LQKENI. The complete variable domain, with remaining parts taken from reference TRBV18 and TRBJ2-1, reads NAGVMQNPRHLVRRRGQEARLRCSPMKGHSHVYWYRQLPEEGLKFMVYLQKENIIDESGMPKERFSAEFPKEGPSILRIQQVVRGDSAAYFCASSPRGGTSGRNEQFFGPGTRLTVL.

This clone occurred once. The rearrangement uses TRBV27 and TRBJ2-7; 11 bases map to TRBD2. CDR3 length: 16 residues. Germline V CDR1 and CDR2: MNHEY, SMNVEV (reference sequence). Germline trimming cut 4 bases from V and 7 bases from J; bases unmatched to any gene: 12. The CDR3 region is CASSSISLAGVDEQYF. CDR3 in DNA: TGTGCCAGCAGTTCCATTTCACTAGCGGGAGTTGATGAGCAGTACTTC.

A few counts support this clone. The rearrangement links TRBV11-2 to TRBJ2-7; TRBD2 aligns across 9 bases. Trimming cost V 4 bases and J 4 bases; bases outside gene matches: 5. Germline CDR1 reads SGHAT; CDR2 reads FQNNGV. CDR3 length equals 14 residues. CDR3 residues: CASSSSSGTYEQYF. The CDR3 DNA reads TGTGCCAGCAGCTCCTCTAGCGGGACTTACGAGCAGTACTTC.

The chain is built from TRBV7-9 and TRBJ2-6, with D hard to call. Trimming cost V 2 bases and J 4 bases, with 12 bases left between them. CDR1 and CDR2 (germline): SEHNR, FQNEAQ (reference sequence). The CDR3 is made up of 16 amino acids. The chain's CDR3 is CASSLRGWTGANVLTF. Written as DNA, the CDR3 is TGTGCCAGCAGCTTACGTGGTTGGACGGGGGCCAACGTCCTGACTTTC.

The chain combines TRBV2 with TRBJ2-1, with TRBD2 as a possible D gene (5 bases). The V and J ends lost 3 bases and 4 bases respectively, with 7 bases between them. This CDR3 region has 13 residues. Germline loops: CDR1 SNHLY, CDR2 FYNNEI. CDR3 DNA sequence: TGTGCCAGCAGTGATTGGACTTACAATGAGCAGTTCTTC. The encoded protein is CASSDWTYNEQFF.